The following is a T cell receptor (beta chain) sequence with its context. This sample is drawn from a study of blood T cell repertoires in COVID-19. This CDR3 has 14 residues. V shed 4 bases, J shed 10 bases, and the junction held 8 bases outside the gene matches. Germline V CDR1 and CDR2: KGHDR, SFDVKD. TCRdb's table, derived via immunoSEQ multiplex PCR, lists solely in-frame clones and lacks some. The sample contains about 380,000 clones, more than 75% of which appear only once. This sequence originates from a woman aged 25-40 years who had recovered from COVID-19. Source material: PBMCs or T cells enriched from blood (not recorded which). The J gene is TRBJ1-2, the V gene TRBV24-1; 10 bases match TRBD1. CDR3 nucleotide sequence: TGTGCCACCAGTGACCTCCGGGACAGGGGTAACTACACCTTC. Its protein is CATSDLRDRGNYTF.